This entry lists 31 T cell receptor beta chains sequenced from one sample in a study of T cell responses to AZD1222 COVID-19 vaccine. The method was immunoSEQ multiplex PCR; TCRdb's version includes in-frame clones alone and lacks a portion of them. The data show some 110,000 clones, about nine tenths seen once. Sequenced here: peripheral blood, sampled on day 0 of AZD1222 vaccination. The receptors stem from an adult in good health.

The chain joins TRBV28 to TRBJ2-1; 10 nucleotides match TRBD1. V lost 4 bases to trimming and J lost 7 bases; unmatched junction nucleotides: 10. Germline-derived CDR1 and CDR2 are MDHEN and SYDVKM. The length of the CDR3 is 16 residues. CDR3 amino acids: CASSSTGTGVLNEQFF. The CDR3 DNA reads as TGTGCCAGCAGTTCTACCGGGACAGGGGTCCTAAATGAGCAGTTCTTC.

The chain joins TRBV10-1 to TRBJ2-7, with 12 bases fitting TRBD1. The V gene end was trimmed by 6 bases and the J gene end by 5 bases; junction bases not matched to a gene: 2. The CDR3 runs 13 residues. The germline V gene has CDR1 WNHNN and CDR2 SYGVQD (reference sequence). The CDR3 loop is CASRGTGGHEQYF. CDR3 DNA: TGCGCCAGCAGAGGGACAGGGGGCCACGAGCAGTACTTC.

The CDR3 region has the DNA TGCGCCAGCAGCCAAGATGGTTTCCAGGGATTGTTATTCACTGAAGCTTTCTTT. This gives the protein CASSQDGFQGLLFTEAFF. This chain connects TRBV4-1 to TRBJ1-1, with D tentatively TRBD1 (5 bases). Germline V gene lookup returns CDR1 MGHRA and CDR2 YSYEKL. The CDR3 runs 18 residues. V gave up 0 bases and J gave up 4 bases, with 21 bases separating them.

The rearrangement joins TRBV19 to TRBJ1-1, with D maybe TRBD1 (6 bases). CDR1 is LNHDA and CDR2 is SQIVND in the germline V gene (reference sequence). This CDR3 comprises 15 residues. Trimming took off 3 bases at V and 1 base at J, with 12 bases between the two ends. CDR3 sequence (DNA): TGTGCCAGTAGTATGCAGATGACAGGGAACACTGAAGCTTTCTTT. This codes for CASSMQMTGNTEAFF.

The CDR3 sequence: CASSQYGRVNEQFF. In DNA form, the CDR3 reads TGCGCCAGCAGCCAATACGGCAGGGTTAATGAGCAGTTCTTC. The rearrangement joins TRBV4-1 to TRBJ2-1; D is perhaps TRBD1 (5 bases). Trimming took 2 bases from V and 7 from J, leaving 12 bases between them. This CDR3 region has 14 residues. The germline V gene encodes CDR1 MGHRA and CDR2 YSYEKL.

J is TRBJ1-2 and V is TRBV2; D might be TRBD1 (5 bases). V was cut by 4 bases and J by 6 bases, with 15 bases left in between. This CDR3 contains 14 residues. Germline CDR1 is SNHLY and CDR2 is FYNNEI. The CDR3 DNA is TGTGCCAGCAGTGCCTCCGGGACTGGGGATGGCTACACCTTC. Residues: CASSASGTGDGYTF.

This chain links TRBV14 with TRBJ2-5; the match to TRBD1 covers 11 bases. Germline V gene data show CDR1 as SGHDN and CDR2 as FVKESK. The CDR3 runs 19 residues. The trim removed 1 base at V and 2 bases at J, leaving 12 bases unmatched. DNA of the CDR3: TGTGCCAGCAGCCAAGGGACGGCACCCCGGGACAGGGGGCAAGAGACCCAGTACTTC. Amino acids: CASSQGTAPRDRGQETQYF.

This clone was counted once. J is TRBJ1-5 and V is TRBV5-4; maybe TRBD1 (5 bases). The CDR3 length is 14 residues. The germline CDR1 and CDR2 sequences are SGHNT and YYREEE (reference sequence). Trimming cost V 4 bases and J 2 bases, with 10 bases left between them. The CDR3: CASSKGTGNQPQHF. CDR3 in DNA: TGTGCCAGCAGCAAGGGGACCGGCAATCAGCCCCAGCATTTT. Drawing the rest from reference TRBV5-4 and TRBJ1-5, the complete variable domain is ETGVTQSPTHLIKTRGQQVTLRCSSQSGHNTVSWYQQALGQGPQFIFQYYREEENGRGNFPPRFSGLQFPNYSSELNVNALELDDSALYLCASSKGTGNQPQHFGDGTRLSIL.

V and J are TRBV5-1 and TRBJ1-4; tentative D call: TRBD1 (5 bases). Germline V lookup: CDR1 SGHRS, CDR2 YFSETQ. Trimming removed 9 bases from V and 4 bases from J, with 13 bases in between. This CDR3 contains 13 residues. The CDR3, as DNA: TGCGCCACCGCCAGGGAGGTTAATGAAAAACTGTTTTTT. The encoded protein is CATAREVNEKLFF. Looking up the rest from reference TRBV5-1 and TRBJ1-4 gives the full variable domain: KAGVTQTPRYLIKTRGQQVTLSCSPISGHRSVSWYQQTPGQGLQFLFEYFSETQRNKGNFPGRFSGRQFSNSRSEMNVSTLELGDSALYLCATAREVNEKLFFGSGTQLSVL.

This clone was seen only once. The chain carries TRBV19 and TRBJ2-1, with 8 bases that match TRBD2. CDR3 length: 15 amino acids. V lost 1 base, J lost 9 bases, and 8 bases stayed unmatched. The germline gives CDR1 LNHDA, CDR2 SQIVND (reference sequence). The CDR3 nucleotides read TGTGCCAGTAGTATAGTGGACGGGAGGGGTGCTGAGCAGTTCTTC. Protein sequence: CASSIVDGRGAEQFF.

The chain uses TRBV28 and TRBJ1-5; D is undetermined. From germline, CDR1 is MDHEN and CDR2 SYDVKM. This CDR3 has 15 residues. V was pared by 6 bases and J by 1 base, with 13 bases between. Written as DNA, the CDR3 is TGTGCCAGCAGCTACATCCGGGCGAGCAATCAGCCCCAGCATTTT. As protein: CASSYIRASNQPQHF.

The chain couples TRBV24-1 to TRBJ2-3; D is undetermined. This CDR3 contains 12 residues. Trimming stripped 7 bases from V and 6 bases from J, with 10 bases between. CDR1 KGHDR and CDR2 SFDVKD come from the germline V gene. In DNA, the CDR3 is TGTGCCACCAGATCCCACGCCGATACGCAGTATTTT. Translating it yields CATRSHADTQYF.

CDR3 amino acids: CASSGGFRETQYF. The CDR3 DNA is TGTGCCAGCAGCGGAGGGTTCCGAGAGACCCAGTACTTC. The V gene is TRBV28, the J gene TRBJ2-5; D is possibly TRBD2 (6 bases). The CDR3 runs 13 residues. The germline CDR1 and CDR2 sequences are MDHEN and SYDVKM. V shed 6 bases and J shed 4 bases, with 12 bases lying between them.

The CDR3 spells CASSLRDRVYTGELFF. DNA for the CDR3: TGTGCCAGCAGCCTACGGGACAGGGTTTACACCGGGGAGCTGTTTTTT. The V call is TRBV9, the J call TRBJ2-2, with TRBD1 matching over 9 bases. J lost 3 bases, V lost 4 bases, and 7 bases had no gene match. From germline, CDR1 is SGDLS and CDR2 YYNGEE. There are 16 residues in the CDR3. The full variable domain, its missing parts supplied by reference TRBV9 and TRBJ2-2, is DSGVTQTPKHLITATGQRVTLRCSPRSGDLSVYWYQQSLDQGLQFLIQYYNGEERAKGNILERFSAQQFPDLHSELNLSSLELGDSALYFCASSLRDRVYTGELFFGEGSRLTVL.

The V gene is TRBV5-6, the J gene TRBJ2-7; the D gene is possibly TRBD2 (5 bases). CDR1 and CDR2 from the germline V gene are SGHDT and YYEEEE. The CDR3 has 14 amino acids. V shed 4 bases and J shed 3 bases, with 14 bases lying between them. CDR3 protein: CASSPDTEGYEQYF. The CDR3 nucleotides are TGTGCCAGCAGCCCCGATACCGAGGGCTACGAGCAGTACTTC.

This chain uses TRBV3-1 (or the pseudogene TRBV3-2) with TRBJ2-3; no clear D. V lost 1 base and J 2 bases, leaving 10 bases between the germline ends. Per germline, CDR1 LGHDT and CDR2 YNNKEL (reference sequence). This CDR3 contains 15 residues. DNA for the CDR3: TGTGCCAGCAGCCAAGCGATTGGGGACACAGATACGCAGTATTTT. Protein: CASSQAIGDTDTQYF.

This chain uses TRBV6-5 with TRBJ1-1; D not certain. The CDR3 has 12 amino acids. CDR1 MNHEY and CDR2 SVGAGI come from the germline V gene. Trimming removed 6 bases at V and 5 bases at J, with 10 bases between. DNA for the CDR3: TGTGCCAGCAGGAGCGGAGGGACTGAAGCTTTCTTT. Its protein is CASRSGGTEAFF.

The rearrangement joins TRBV9 to TRBJ2-1, with TRBD2 matching over 7 bases. Germline loops: CDR1 SGDLS, CDR2 YYNGEE. After removal of 4 bases from V and 2 bases from J, the junction contained 6 bases not matched to a gene. The CDR3 is 15 residues long. Written as DNA, the CDR3 is TGTGCCAGCAGCATAAGCGGGACCCCCTACAATGAGCAGTTCTTC. Amino acids: CASSISGTPYNEQFF.

The V call is TRBV27, the J call TRBJ1-1; 7 bases fit TRBD1. This CDR3 is built from 14 residues. V dropped 3 bases and J dropped 5; count of bases not matched to a gene: 6. Germline V CDR1 and CDR2: MNHEY, SMNVEV (reference sequence). In DNA form, the CDR3 reads TGTGCCAGCAGTTTTGACAGGGCGGGGACTGAAGCTTTCTTT. Translation gives CASSFDRAGTEAFF.

This clone was seen many times. The chain combines TRBV7-9 with TRBJ2-1; TRBD2 aligns across 8 bases. Per the germline V gene, CDR1 is SEHNR and CDR2 is FQNEAQ (reference sequence). Trimming took 5 bases from V and 2 from J; bases not matched to a gene: 8. CDR3 length: 16 residues. CDR3 region: CASSGLGGRPYNEQFF. For the CDR3, the DNA is TGTGCCAGCAGCGGTCTAGGCGGGAGGCCCTACAATGAGCAGTTCTTC.

Regarding this clone: Other DNA sequences in this sample translate to the same CDR3. The chain has TRBV9 and TRBJ1-5; D remains unclear. V gave up 0 bases and J gave up 0 bases, with 7 bases separating them. This CDR3 region has 15 residues. CDR1 is SGDLS and CDR2 is YYNGEE in the germline V gene. Here the CDR3 DNA reads TGTGCCAGCAGCGTAGGGGGAAATAGCAATCAGCCCCAGCATTTT. Translating it yields CASSVGGNSNQPQHF. Filled out from reference TRBV9 and TRBJ1-5, the complete variable domain reads DSGVTQTPKHLITATGQRVTLRCSPRSGDLSVYWYQQSLDQGLQFLIQYYNGEERAKGNILERFSAQQFPDLHSELNLSSLELGDSALYFCASSVGGNSNQPQHFGDGTRLSIL.

With respect to this clone: Relative to the germline gene, one junction end is altered; a read error may explain this. The chain combines TRBV9 with TRBJ1-2; TRBD1 might be the D (6 bases). The germline V gene encodes CDR1 SGDLS and CDR2 YYNGEE. CDR3 length equals 11 residues. This CDR3 is CASSSGQLFLF. CDR3 sequence (DNA): TGTGCCAGCAGCTCAGGACAGTTGTTTCTCTTC. The full variable domain, in which reference TRBV9 and TRBJ1-2 provide the parts outside the CDR3, is DSGVTQTPKHLITATGQRVTLRCSPRSGDLSVYWYQQSLDQGLQFLIQYYNGEERAKGNILERFSAQQFPDLHSELNLSSLELGDSALYFCASSSGQLFLFGSGTRLTVV.

CDR3 nucleotide sequence: TGTGCCAGCAGCGCTCGCTCCGGGACGAACACCGGGGAGCTGTTTTTT. Protein product: CASSARSGTNTGELFF. V is TRBV7-8 and J is TRBJ2-2; perhaps TRBD2 as D (5 bases). CDR3 length: 16 residues. In germline, CDR1 is SGHVS, CDR2 FQNEAQ. The V and J ends lost 5 bases and 0 bases respectively, with 13 bases between them.

The rearrangement uses TRBV11-2 and TRBJ1-3; 7 nucleotides match TRBD1. The CDR3 length is 16 residues. The V segment lost 5 bases and the J segment 0 bases; nucleotides outside the gene matches: 7. Per germline, CDR1 SGHAT and CDR2 FQNNGV. This CDR3 reads CASSLNRGYSGNTIYF. The CDR3 DNA follows: TGTGCCAGCAGCCTGAACAGGGGATACTCTGGAAACACCATATATTTT.

The chain carries TRBV30 and TRBJ2-1; a possible D gene is TRBD2 (9 bases). The length of the CDR3 is 15 residues. V dropped 3 bases and J dropped 9 bases, with 21 bases sitting between them. Germline assignment: CDR1 GTSNPN and CDR2 SVGIG (reference sequence). CDR3 sequence (DNA): TGTGCCTGGAGCCCTCGGGCTAGCGGGACAGGTGAGCAGTTCTTC. Translating gives CAWSPRASGTGEQFF.

This clone was observed a single time. The chain employs TRBV18 and TRBJ2-7; TRBD1 matches 7 bases. This CDR3 region has 14 residues. Germline loops: CDR1 KGHSH, CDR2 LQKENI. J gave up 5 bases and V 3 bases, and 7 bases lay outside the gene matches. The DNA for the CDR3 is TGTGCCAGCTCACCGGAGAGGGGGCGGAACGAGCAGTACTTC. Translating gives CASSPERGRNEQYF. The variable domain in full, with the rest retrieved from reference TRBV18 and TRBJ2-7, is NAGVMQNPRHLVRRRGQEARLRCSPMKGHSHVYWYRQLPEEGLKFMVYLQKENIIDESGMPKERFSAEFPKEGPSILRIQQVVRGDSAAYFCASSPERGRNEQYFGPGTRLTVT.

The chain carries TRBV29-1 and TRBJ2-1, with TRBD2 matching over 13 bases. Germline CDR1 and CDR2: SQVTM and ANQGSEA. The CDR3 is 14 amino acids. V trimming: 4 bases; J trimming: 8 bases; junction bases outside the gene matches: 5. The CDR3 is CSVAGLAGADEQFF. The DNA of the CDR3 is TGCAGCGTTGCCGGACTAGCGGGAGCGGATGAGCAGTTCTTC.

This chain uses TRBV3-1 (or the pseudogene TRBV3-2) with TRBJ2-3; 14 nucleotides match TRBD2. This CDR3 region has 18 residues. Per the germline V gene, CDR1 is LGHDT and CDR2 is YNNKEL (reference sequence). Unmatched junction bases numbered 8, after V lost 4 bases and J lost 2 bases. This CDR3 is CASSPLGTSGSLTDTQYF. DNA for the CDR3: TGTGCCAGCAGCCCCCTCGGGACTAGCGGGAGTCTCACAGATACGCAGTATTTT.

The V call is TRBV24-1, the J call TRBJ2-1; D uncertain. Germline CDR1 is KGHDR and CDR2 is SFDVKD. This CDR3 spans 11 amino acids. Trimming took 0 bases from V and 9 from J, leaving 2 bases between them. CDR3: CATSDLFEQFF. The CDR3 coding sequence is TGTGCCACCAGTGATTTGTTTGAGCAGTTCTTC.

This sequence joins TRBV19 and TRBJ2-2, with TRBD2 identical over 14 bases. V shed 4 bases and J 5 bases; nucleotides not matched to a gene: 9. Germline V lookup: CDR1 LNHDA, CDR2 SQIVND (reference sequence). The CDR3 has 18 amino acids. This CDR3 is CASSTTGTSGRTTGELFF. As DNA, the CDR3 is TGTGCCAGTAGTACGACGGGGACTAGCGGGAGAACAACCGGGGAGCTGTTTTTT.

The chain joins TRBV7-9 to TRBJ2-7; 11 bases are a match to TRBD2. The CDR3 runs to 18 residues. Germline loops: CDR1 SEHNR, CDR2 FQNEAQ (reference sequence). The trim removed 3 bases at V and 2 bases at J, leaving 12 bases unmatched. The CDR3 reads CASSFNPKLTSGTYEQYF. Written as DNA, the CDR3 is TGTGCCAGCAGCTTCAACCCCAAACTGACTAGCGGGACCTACGAGCAGTACTTC. Looking up the rest from reference TRBV7-9 and TRBJ2-7 gives the full variable domain: DTGVSQNPRHKITKRGQNVTFRCDPISEHNRLYWYRQTLGQGPEFLTYFQNEAQLEKSRLLSDRFSAERPKGSFSTLEIQRTEQGDSAMYLCASSFNPKLTSGTYEQYFGPGTRLTVT.